This TCR beta chain was identified during a study of OX40 agonist ivuxolimab in advanced cancers. Sequenced by immunoSEQ multiplex PCR; TCRdb stores in-frame clones only, minus some. The sample lists approximately 60,000 clones, 75% to 90% seen once, with roughly 2% in the top ten. The V gene's germline CDR1 is SEHNR and CDR2 FQNEAQ (reference sequence). This CDR3 has 15 residues. The trim removed 1 base at V and 5 bases at J, leaving 6 bases unmatched. Specimen: CD4+ or CD8+ T cells sorted from blood, collected in a trial of the OX40 agonist ivuxolimab. The V call is TRBV7-9, the J call TRBJ2-3; 7 positions match TRBD2. This TCR was recovered from an adult with an advanced solid tumor such as melanoma, head and neck, liver or kidney cancer. The CDR3 sequence is CASSLGAGRGDTQYF. The CDR3 nucleotides are TGTGCCAGCAGCTTAGGCGCTGGGAGGGGAGATACGCAGTATTTT.